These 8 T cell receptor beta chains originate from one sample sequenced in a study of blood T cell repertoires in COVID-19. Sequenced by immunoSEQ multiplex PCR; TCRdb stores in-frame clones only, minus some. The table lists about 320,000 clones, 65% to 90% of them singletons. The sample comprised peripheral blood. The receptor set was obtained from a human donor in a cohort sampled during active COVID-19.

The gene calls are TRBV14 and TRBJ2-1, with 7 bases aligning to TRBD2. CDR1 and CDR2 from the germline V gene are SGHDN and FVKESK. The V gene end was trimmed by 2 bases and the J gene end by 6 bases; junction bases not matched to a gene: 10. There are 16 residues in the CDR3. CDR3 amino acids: CASSQPGGSSPNEQFF. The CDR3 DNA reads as TGTGCCAGCAGCCAACCCGGGGGGTCAAGTCCCAATGAGCAGTTCTTC.

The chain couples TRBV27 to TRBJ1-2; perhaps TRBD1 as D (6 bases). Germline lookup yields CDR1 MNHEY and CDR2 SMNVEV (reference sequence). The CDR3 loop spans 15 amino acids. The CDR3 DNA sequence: TGTGCGTCCAGTCCGACCAGTACAGGGTACTATGGCTACACCTTC. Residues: CASSPTSTGYYGYTF.

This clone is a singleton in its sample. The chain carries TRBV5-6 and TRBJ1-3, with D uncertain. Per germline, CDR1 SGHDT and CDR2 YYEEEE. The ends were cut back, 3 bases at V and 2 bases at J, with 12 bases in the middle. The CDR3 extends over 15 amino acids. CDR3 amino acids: CASSSGTVPGNTIYF. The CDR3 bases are TGTGCCAGCAGCTCTGGAACAGTGCCTGGAAACACCATATATTTT.

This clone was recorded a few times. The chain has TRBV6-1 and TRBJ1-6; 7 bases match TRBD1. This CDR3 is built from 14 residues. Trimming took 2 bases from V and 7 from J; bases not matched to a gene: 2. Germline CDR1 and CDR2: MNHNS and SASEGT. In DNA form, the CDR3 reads TGTGCCAGCAGTGAATCAGGGGGAAATTCACCCCTCCACTTT. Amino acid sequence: CASSESGGNSPLHF.

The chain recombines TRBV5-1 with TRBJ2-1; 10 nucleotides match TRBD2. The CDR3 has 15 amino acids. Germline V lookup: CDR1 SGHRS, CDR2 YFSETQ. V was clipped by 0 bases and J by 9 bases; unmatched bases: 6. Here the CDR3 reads CASSLALAGAGEQFF. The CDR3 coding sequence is TGCGCCAGCAGCTTGGCCCTAGCGGGGGCAGGTGAGCAGTTCTTC.

The CDR3 DNA reads as TGTGCCAGCAGCCCGCACCTAATGGGGTCGGGAGGCTATGGCTACACCTTC. This codes for CASSPHLMGSGGYGYTF. The chain employs TRBV11-2 and TRBJ1-2; D call uncertain. The CDR3 contains 17 residues. Germline V lookup: CDR1 SGHAT, CDR2 FQNNGV. Trimming removed 5 bases from V and 4 bases from J, with 23 bases in between.

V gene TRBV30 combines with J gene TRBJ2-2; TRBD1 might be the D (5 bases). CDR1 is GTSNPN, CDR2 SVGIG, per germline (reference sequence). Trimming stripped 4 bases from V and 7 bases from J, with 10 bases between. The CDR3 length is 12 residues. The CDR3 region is CAWNRWDGELFF. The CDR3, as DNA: TGTGCCTGGAACAGGTGGGACGGGGAGCTGTTTTTT.

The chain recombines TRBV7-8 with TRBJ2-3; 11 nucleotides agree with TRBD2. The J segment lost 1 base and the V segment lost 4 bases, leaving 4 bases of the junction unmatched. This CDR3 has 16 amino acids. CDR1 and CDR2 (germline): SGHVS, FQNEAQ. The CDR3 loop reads CASSSPTSGGTDTQYF. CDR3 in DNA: TGTGCCAGCAGCTCCCCGACTAGCGGGGGCACAGATACGCAGTATTTT.